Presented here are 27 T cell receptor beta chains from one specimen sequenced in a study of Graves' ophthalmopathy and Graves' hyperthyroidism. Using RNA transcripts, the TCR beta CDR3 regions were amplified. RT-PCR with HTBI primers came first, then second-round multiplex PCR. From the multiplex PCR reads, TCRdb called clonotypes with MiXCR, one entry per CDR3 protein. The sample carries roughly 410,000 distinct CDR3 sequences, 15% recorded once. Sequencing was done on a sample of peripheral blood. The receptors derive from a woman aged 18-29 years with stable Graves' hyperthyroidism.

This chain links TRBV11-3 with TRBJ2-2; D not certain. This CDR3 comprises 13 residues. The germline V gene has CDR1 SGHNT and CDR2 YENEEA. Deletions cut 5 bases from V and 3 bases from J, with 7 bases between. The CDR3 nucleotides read TGTGCCAGCAGCACAAGGGACACCGGGGAGCTGTTTTTT. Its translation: CASSTRDTGELFF.

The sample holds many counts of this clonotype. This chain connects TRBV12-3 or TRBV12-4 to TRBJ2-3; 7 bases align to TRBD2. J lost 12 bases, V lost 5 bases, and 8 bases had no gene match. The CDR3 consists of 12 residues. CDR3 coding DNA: TGTGCCAGCAGTGTTGGCGGGGGAAGTCAGTATTTT. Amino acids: CASSVGGGSQYF.

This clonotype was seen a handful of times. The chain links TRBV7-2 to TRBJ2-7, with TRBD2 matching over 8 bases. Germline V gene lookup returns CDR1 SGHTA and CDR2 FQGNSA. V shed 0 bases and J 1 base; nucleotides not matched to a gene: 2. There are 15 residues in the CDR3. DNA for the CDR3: TGTGCCAGCAGCTTAGCGGGGACTAGGTCCTACGAGCAGTACTTC. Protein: CASSLAGTRSYEQYF.

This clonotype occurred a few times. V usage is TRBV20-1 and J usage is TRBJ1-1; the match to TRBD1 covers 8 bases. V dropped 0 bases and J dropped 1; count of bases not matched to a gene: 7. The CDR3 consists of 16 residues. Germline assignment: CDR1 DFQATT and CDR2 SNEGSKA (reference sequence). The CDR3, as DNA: TGCAGTGCTAGAGAGGTCTGGACAGGGACGAACACTGAAGCTTTCTTT. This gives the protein CSAREVWTGTNTEAFF.

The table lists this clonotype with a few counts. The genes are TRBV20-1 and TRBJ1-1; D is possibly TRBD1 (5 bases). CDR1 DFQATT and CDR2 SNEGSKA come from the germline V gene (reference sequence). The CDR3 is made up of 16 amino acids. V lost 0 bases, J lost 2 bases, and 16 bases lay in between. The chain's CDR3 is CSARDQGRALNTEAFF. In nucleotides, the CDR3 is TGCAGTGCTAGAGATCAGGGAAGGGCCTTAAACACTGAAGCTTTCTTT.

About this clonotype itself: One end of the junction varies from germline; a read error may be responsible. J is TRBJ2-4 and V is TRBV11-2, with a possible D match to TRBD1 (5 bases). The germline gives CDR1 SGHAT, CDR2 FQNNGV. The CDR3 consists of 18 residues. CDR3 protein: CASSDIKGQGRGKNMQYF. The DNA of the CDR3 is TGTGCCAGCAGCGATATTAAGGGTCAGGGTAGGGGCAAAAACATGCAGTACTTC.

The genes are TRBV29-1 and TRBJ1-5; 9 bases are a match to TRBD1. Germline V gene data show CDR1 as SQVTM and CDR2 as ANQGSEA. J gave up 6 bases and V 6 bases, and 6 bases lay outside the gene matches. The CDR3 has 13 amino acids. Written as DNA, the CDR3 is TGCAGCGTGCGGGGACAGGGTAGTCAGCCCCAGCATTTT. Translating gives CSVRGQGSQPQHF.

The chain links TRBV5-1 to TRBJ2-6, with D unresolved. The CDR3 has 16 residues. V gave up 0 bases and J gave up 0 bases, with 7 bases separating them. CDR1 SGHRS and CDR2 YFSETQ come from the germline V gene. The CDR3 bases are TGCGCCAGCAGCTTGGCGCTGGACTCTGGGGCCAACGTCCTGACTTTC. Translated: CASSLALDSGANVLTF. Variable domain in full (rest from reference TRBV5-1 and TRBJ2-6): KAGVTQTPRYLIKTRGQQVTLSCSPISGHRSVSWYQQTPGQGLQFLFEYFSETQRNKGNFPGRFSGRQFSNSRSEMNVSTLELGDSALYLCASSLALDSGANVLTFGAGSRLTVL.

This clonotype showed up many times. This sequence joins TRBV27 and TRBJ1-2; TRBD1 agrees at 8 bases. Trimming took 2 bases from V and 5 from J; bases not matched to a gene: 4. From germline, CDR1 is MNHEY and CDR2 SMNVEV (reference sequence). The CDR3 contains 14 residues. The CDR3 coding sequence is TGTGCCAGCAGTTTAGACTGGACAGGGTATGGCTACACCTTC. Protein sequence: CASSLDWTGYGYTF.

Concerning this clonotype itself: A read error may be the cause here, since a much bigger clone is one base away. The CDR3 sequence: CACSPVANPYEQYF. The CDR3 nucleotides are TGTGCCTGCAGCCCAGTGGCGAACCCCTACGAGCAGTACTTC. The chain couples TRBV13 to TRBJ2-7, with D unresolved. Germline CDR1 reads PRHDT; CDR2 reads FYEKMQ (reference sequence). The CDR3 covers 14 residues.

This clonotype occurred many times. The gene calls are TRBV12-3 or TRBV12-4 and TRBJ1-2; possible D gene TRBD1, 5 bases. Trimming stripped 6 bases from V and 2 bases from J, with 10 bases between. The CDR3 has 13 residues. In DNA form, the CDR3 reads TGTGCCAGCAGCCCACCAGGGAACTATGGCTACACCTTC. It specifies CASSPPGNYGYTF.

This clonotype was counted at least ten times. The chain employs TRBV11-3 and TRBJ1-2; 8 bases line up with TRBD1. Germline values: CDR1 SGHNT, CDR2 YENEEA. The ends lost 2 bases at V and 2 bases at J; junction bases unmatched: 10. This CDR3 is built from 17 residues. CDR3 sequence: CASSLQYRTGKNYGYTF. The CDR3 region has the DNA TGTGCCAGCAGCTTACAATATAGGACAGGGAAAAACTATGGCTACACCTTC.

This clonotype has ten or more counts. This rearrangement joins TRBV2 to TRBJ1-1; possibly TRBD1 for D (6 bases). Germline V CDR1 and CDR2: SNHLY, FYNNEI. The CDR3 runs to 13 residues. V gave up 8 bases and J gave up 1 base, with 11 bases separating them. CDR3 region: CASQGQPNTEAFF. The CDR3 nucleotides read TGTGCCAGCCAGGGACAACCGAACACTGAAGCTTTCTTT.

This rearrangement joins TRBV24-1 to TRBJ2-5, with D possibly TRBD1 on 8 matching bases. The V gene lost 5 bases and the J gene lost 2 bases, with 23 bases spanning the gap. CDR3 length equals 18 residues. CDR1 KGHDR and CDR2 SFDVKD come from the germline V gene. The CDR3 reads CATSVNRGRDSIQETQYF. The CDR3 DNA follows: TGTGCCACCAGTGTAAACAGGGGGAGGGACTCTATACAAGAGACCCAGTACTTC.

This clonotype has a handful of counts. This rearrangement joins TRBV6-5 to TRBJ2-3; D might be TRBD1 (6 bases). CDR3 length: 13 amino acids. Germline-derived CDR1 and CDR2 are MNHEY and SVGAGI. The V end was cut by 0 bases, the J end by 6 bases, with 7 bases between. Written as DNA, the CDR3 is TGTGCCAGCAGTTACTCGAGGGGGGATACGCAGTATTTT. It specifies CASSYSRGDTQYF.

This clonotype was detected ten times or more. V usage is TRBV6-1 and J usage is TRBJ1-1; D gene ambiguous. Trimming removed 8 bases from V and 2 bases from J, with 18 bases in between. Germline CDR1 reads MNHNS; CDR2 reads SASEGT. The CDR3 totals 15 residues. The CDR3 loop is CASDPSGLANTEAFF. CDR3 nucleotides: TGTGCCAGCGACCCGAGCGGGCTGGCTAACACTGAAGCTTTCTTT.

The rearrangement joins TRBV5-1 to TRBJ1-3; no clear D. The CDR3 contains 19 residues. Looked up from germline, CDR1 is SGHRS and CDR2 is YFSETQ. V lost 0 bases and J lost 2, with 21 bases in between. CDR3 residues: CASSLVFSDTRFTGNTIYF. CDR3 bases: TGCGCCAGCAGCTTGGTATTCAGCGACACGCGCTTCACTGGAAACACCATATATTTT.

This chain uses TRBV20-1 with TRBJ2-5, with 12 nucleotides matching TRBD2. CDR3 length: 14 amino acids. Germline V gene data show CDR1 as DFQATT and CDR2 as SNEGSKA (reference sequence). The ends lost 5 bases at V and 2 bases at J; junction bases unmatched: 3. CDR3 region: CSAWTSGAQETQYF. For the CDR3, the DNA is TGCAGTGCTTGGACTAGCGGGGCACAAGAGACCCAGTACTTC.

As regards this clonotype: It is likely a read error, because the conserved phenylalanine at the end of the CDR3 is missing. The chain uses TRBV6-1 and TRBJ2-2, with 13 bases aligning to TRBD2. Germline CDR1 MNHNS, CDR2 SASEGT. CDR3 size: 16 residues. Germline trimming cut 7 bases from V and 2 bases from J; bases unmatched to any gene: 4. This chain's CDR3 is CASTRTSGSNTGELFC. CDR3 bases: TGTGCCAGCACTAGGACTAGCGGGAGTAACACCGGGGAGCTGTTTTGT.

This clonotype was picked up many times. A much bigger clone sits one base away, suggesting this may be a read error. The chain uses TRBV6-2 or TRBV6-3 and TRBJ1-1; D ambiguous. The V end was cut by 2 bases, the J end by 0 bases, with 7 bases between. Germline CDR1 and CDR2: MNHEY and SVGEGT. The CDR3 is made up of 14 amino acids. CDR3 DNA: TGTGCCAGCAGTTACCCACCTATGAACACTGAAGCTTTCTTT. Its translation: CASSYPPMNTEAFF.

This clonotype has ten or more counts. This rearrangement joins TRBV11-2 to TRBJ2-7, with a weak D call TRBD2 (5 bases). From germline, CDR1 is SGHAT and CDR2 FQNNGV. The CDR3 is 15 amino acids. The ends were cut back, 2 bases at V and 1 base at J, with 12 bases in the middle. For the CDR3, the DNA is TGTGCCAGCAGCTTATCCGTTACGGGATCCTACGAGCAGTACTTC. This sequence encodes CASSLSVTGSYEQYF.

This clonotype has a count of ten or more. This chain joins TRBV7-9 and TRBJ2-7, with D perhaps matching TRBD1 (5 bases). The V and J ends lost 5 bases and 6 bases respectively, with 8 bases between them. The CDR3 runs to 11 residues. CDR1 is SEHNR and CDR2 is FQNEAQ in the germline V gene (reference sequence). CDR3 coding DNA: TGTGCCAGCAGCCCAGGGCTCGAGCAGTACTTC. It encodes CASSPGLEQYF.

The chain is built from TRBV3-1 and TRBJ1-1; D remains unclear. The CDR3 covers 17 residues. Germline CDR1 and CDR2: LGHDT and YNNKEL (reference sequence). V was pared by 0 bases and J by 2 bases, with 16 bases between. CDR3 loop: CASSQESTHGRNTEAFF. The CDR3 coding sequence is TGTGCCAGCAGCCAAGAAAGTACGCACGGGAGAAACACTGAAGCTTTCTTT.

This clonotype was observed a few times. For the CDR3, the DNA is TGCAGTGCTCACAGCACCGGGGAGCTGTTTTTT. Protein product: CSAHSTGELFF. J is TRBJ2-2 and V is TRBV20-1; D ambiguous. This CDR3 has 11 residues. Germline values: CDR1 DFQATT, CDR2 SNEGSKA (reference sequence). V was shortened by 5 bases and J by 4 bases, with 5 bases between the two germline ends.

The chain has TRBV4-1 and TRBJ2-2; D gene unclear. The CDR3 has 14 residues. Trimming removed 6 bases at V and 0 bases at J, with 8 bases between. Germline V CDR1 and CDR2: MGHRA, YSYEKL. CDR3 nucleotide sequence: TGCGCCAGCAGAGGAGTTACGAACACCGGGGAGCTGTTTTTT. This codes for CASRGVTNTGELFF.

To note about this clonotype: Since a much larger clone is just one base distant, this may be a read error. The CDR3 reads CASSLDRDTYERYF. CDR3 nucleotide sequence: TGTGCCAGCAGCTTAGATCGGGACACCTACGAGCGGTACTTC. This sequence joins TRBV11-2 and TRBJ2-7; possibly TRBD1 for D (6 bases). This CDR3 has 14 amino acids. CDR1 and CDR2 (germline): SGHAT, FQNNGV.

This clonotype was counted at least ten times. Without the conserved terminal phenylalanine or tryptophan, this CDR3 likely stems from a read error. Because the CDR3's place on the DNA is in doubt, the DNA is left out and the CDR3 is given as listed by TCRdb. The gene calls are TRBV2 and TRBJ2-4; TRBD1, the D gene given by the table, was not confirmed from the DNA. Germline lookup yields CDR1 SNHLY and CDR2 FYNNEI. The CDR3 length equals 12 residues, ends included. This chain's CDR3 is CASSPPRGNSLS.